A selection of T cell receptor beta chains follows, all from one sample in a study of Graves' ophthalmopathy and Graves' hyperthyroidism. TCRdb itself ran the multiplex PCR reads through MiXCR, one entry per CDR3 protein. Here the sample spans roughly 480,000 distinct CDR3 sequences, roughly 14% being singletons. The sample taken for sequencing was blood. These receptors were obtained from a young woman with Graves' ophthalmopathy. CDR3s include the opening cysteine and the closing phenylalanine or tryptophan. D genes are given only for firm matches. Size values are once, few and many counts, or a class for expanded clones, and some rows have none.

j_call d_call v_call clone_size cdr3_aa cdr3_nt
TRBJ2-7 TRBD2 TRBV25-1 few CASSESRLAGAHYEQYF TGTGCCAGCAGTGAATCCCGTCTAGCGGGAGCTCACTACGAGCAGTACTTC
TRBJ2-7 TRBD1 TRBV28 many CASSQIGTEAYEQYF TGTGCCAGCAGTCAGATAGGGACAGAAGCCTACGAGCAGTACTTC
TRBJ1-1 TRBD1 TRBV6-1 NA CASWTGGKTEAFF TGTGCCAGCTGGACAGGGGGGAAGACTGAAGCTTTCTTT
TRBJ2-5 NA TRBV4-1 many CASSAMETQYF TGCGCCAGCAGCGCCATGGAGACCCAGTACTTC
TRBJ1-2 NA TRBV6-5 many CASRYLGGYTF TGTGCCAGCAGGTACCTCGGTGGCTACACCTTC
TRBJ2-2 TRBD2 TRBV6-1 few CASSQGGLAGTGELFF TGTGCCAGCAGTCAAGGGGGACTAGCGGGCACCGGGGAGCTGTTTTTT
TRBJ1-2 TRBD1 TRBV3-1 few CASSQDTTGVGYGYTF TGTGCCAGCAGCCAAGACACGACAGGGGTGGGCTATGGCTACACCTTC
TRBJ2-5 NA TRBV28 NA CASSPPTVVETQYF TGTGCCAGCAGTCCCCCGACAGTTGTGGAGACCCAGTACTTC
TRBJ1-1 NA TRBV27 many CASSATSLGGTEAFF TGTGCCAGCAGTGCGACCTCCCTAGGGGGCACTGAAGCTTTCTTT
TRBJ2-7 TRBD1 TRBV5-1 few CASEKSGQGYGEQYF TGCGCCAGCGAGAAGTCGGGACAGGGCTATGGTGAGCAGTACTTC
TRBJ2-7 NA TRBV10-3 NA CAISESSHEQYF TGTGCCATCAGTGAGTCTAGCCACGAGCAGTACTTC
TRBJ1-2 NA TRBV4-1 few CASSQDSRDGYTF TGCGCCAGCAGCCAAGATTCCAGGGACGGCTACACCTTC
TRBJ1-6 NA TRBV19 many CASSKWDLGGSPLHF TGTGCCAGTAGCAAATGGGACCTCGGGGGATCACCCCTCCACTTT
TRBJ1-2 TRBD1 TRBV18 NA CASSPSLGTGGSYGYTF TGTGCCAGCTCACCTTCACTCGGGACAGGGGGGAGCTATGGCTACACCTTC
TRBJ2-2 NA TRBV6-1 NA CASIMGGGAFNTGELFF TGTGCCAGCATAATGGGAGGGGGCGCATTTAACACCGGGGAGCTGTTTTTT
TRBJ2-7 NA TRBV6-5 many CASSYSGGIHEQYF TGTGCCAGCAGTTACTCAGGAGGGATCCACGAGCAGTACTTC
TRBJ1-1 NA TRBV6-5 many CASSESSMKAFF TGTGCCAGCAGTGAATCGAGTATGAAAGCTTTCTTT
TRBJ2-7 NA TRBV27 many CASSNTGAYEQYF TGTGCCAGCAGCAATACCGGGGCCTACGAGCAGTACTTC
TRBJ2-7 TRBD1 TRBV24-1 many CTTSDPDRGGEQYF TGTACCACCAGTGATCCGGACAGGGGCGGCGAGCAGTACTTC
TRBJ2-7 NA TRBV6-5 many CASSYRASRVYEQYF TGTGCCAGCAGTTACCGGGCTAGCCGAGTCTACGAGCAGTACTTC
TRBJ2-5 NA TRBV5-6 many CASSLWGTETQYF TGTGCCAGCAGCTTGTGGGGTACGGAGACCCAGTACTTC
TRBJ1-2 NA TRBV15 NA CATSPRDDGYTF TGTGCCACGAGCCCCAGGGATGATGGCTACACCTTC
TRBJ2-7 TRBD1 TRBV6-1 many CASRPYRGNHYEQYF TGTGCCAGCAGGCCATACAGGGGGAATCACTACGAGCAGTACTTC
TRBJ2-7 TRBD2 TRBV10-3 many CAISESGTSGSLSGEQYF TGTGCCATCAGTGAGTCGGGGACTAGCGGGAGTTTGAGCGGAGAGCAGTACTTC
TRBJ1-1 NA TRBV28 NA CASSFGNSGMNTEACF TGTGCCAGCAGTTTCGGGAATTCGGGGATGAACACTGAAGCTTGCTTT
TRBJ1-1 NA TRBV6-1 many CASSPYGTEAFF TGTGCCAGCAGCCCTTACGGCACTGAAGCTTTCTTT
TRBJ2-2 NA TRBV18 many CASSNSQSNTGELFF TGTGCCAGCTCAAACTCACAGTCGAACACCGGGGAGCTGTTTTTT
TRBJ1-6 NA TRBV28 many CASKGGRSPLHF TGTGCCAGCAAAGGGGGTAGGTCACCCCTCCACTTT
TRBJ1-5 NA TRBV6-5 many CASSYVGTNQPQHF TGTGCCAGCAGTTACGTAGGGACTAATCAGCCCCAGCATTTT
TRBJ2-7 NA TRBV2 NA CASSESVRGTHEQYF TGTGCCAGCAGTGAGTCGGTTCGGGGAACCCACGAGCAGTACTTC
TRBJ2-2 NA TRBV12-3/TRBV12-4 many CASGGVRGAQGTGELFF TGTGCCAGCGGGGGGGTCCGGGGCGCCCAGGGGACCGGGGAGCTGTTTTTT
TRBJ2-7 TRBD2 TRBV5-6 NA CASSPVGGGLYEQYF TGTGCCAGCAGTCCCGTGGGGGGGGGACTCTACGAGCAGTACTTC
TRBJ1-2 NA TRBV24-1 many CASYQGQNYGYTF TGTGCCTCCTACCAGGGGCAGAACTATGGCTACACCTTC
TRBJ2-2 TRBD1 TRBV28 many CATRDRGLKRGTGELFF TGTGCCACAAGGGACAGGGGGCTGAAGCGGGGAACCGGGGAGCTGTTTTTT
TRBJ2-5 TRBD2 TRBV13 many CASSAIRGLAGTMQETQYF TGTGCCAGCAGCGCCATTCGAGGTCTAGCGGGGACCATGCAAGAGACCCAGTACTTC
TRBJ1-6 TRBD1 TRBV7-3 NA CASSLTGQGSSPLHF TGTGCCAGCAGCTTAACCGGACAGGGGAGTTCACCCCTCCACTTT
TRBJ1-2 NA TRBV11-1 NA CASSHSGHVTTGYGYTF TGTGCCAGCAGCCATTCGGGACATGTCACGACGGGCTATGGCTACACCTTC
TRBJ2-5 NA TRBV18 NA CASCPLQQETQYF TGTGCCAGCTGCCCCCTTCAACAAGAGACCCAGTACTTC
TRBJ2-1 TRBD2 TRBV28 NA CASSLASGPYNEQFF TGTGCCAGCAGTTTAGCTAGCGGGCCCTACAATGAGCAGTTCTTC
TRBJ2-5 TRBD2 TRBV11-2 many CASSVTSDQETQYF TGTGCCAGCAGCGTCACTAGCGACCAAGAGACCCAGTACTTC
TRBJ1-1 NA TRBV2 many CASSEGAEKAFF TGTGCCAGCAGTGAAGGGGCCGAGAAAGCTTTCTTT
TRBJ2-7 NA TRBV12-3/TRBV12-4 many CASSLSKKQYF TGTGCCAGCAGTTTAAGCAAGAAGCAGTACTTC
TRBJ2-5 NA TRBV9 few CASSVMGRQETQYF TGTGCCAGCAGCGTAATGGGAAGGCAAGAGACCCAGTACTTC
TRBJ1-3 NA TRBV10-3 many CAISESIWKSGNTIYF TGTGCCATCAGTGAGTCGATCTGGAAATCTGGAAACACCATATATTTT
TRBJ2-5 TRBD2 TRBV12-3/TRBV12-4 NA CASSPTSGEQETQYF TGTGCCAGCAGCCCAACTAGCGGGGAACAAGAGACCCAGTACTTC
TRBJ2-7 NA TRBV4-1 many CASSRGGQRTYEQYF TGCGCCAGCAGCCGGGGGGGCCAGAGGACCTACGAGCAGTACTTC
TRBJ2-7 NA TRBV27 many CASSFGRGLVGYEQYF TGTGCCAGCAGTTTTGGGCGGGGCTTAGTAGGCTACGAGCAGTACTTC
TRBJ2-7 NA TRBV28 many CASSPRGYGVYEQYF TGTGCCAGCAGTCCCCGCGGCTACGGTGTCTACGAGCAGTACTTC
TRBJ2-7 TRBD2 TRBV20-1 many CSASSGVTREQYF TGCAGTGCTAGTAGCGGGGTCACGAGAGAGCAGTACTTC
TRBJ2-4 TRBD2 TRBV29-1 NA CSVEMRGDGKNIQYF TGCAGCGTTGAAATGCGGGGGGACGGCAAAAACATTCAGTACTTC
TRBJ1-2 NA TRBV12-3/TRBV12-4 many CASTEVGSDYGYTF TGTGCCAGCACCGAGGTTGGTAGTGACTATGGCTACACCTTC
TRBJ2-7 TRBD1 TRBV6-1 many CASRDGQGAYEQYF TGTGCCAGCAGAGATGGACAGGGGGCGTACGAGCAGTACTTC
TRBJ1-1 NA TRBV6-5 many CASSYSSGGTEAFF TGTGCCAGCAGTTACTCGTCGGGGGGAACTGAAGCTTTCTTT
TRBJ1-6 NA TRBV6-1 many CASSEPGGGSPLHF TGTGCCAGCAGTGAACCGGGGGGAGGTTCACCCCTCCACTTT
TRBJ1-2 NA TRBV12-3/TRBV12-4 few CASSLIPGSGYTF TGTGCCAGCAGTTTAATACCGGGGAGTGGCTACACCTTC
TRBJ2-3 TRBD2 TRBV6-2/TRBV6-3 NA CASSYERLAGAFTDTQYF TGTGCCAGCAGTTACGAGCGGCTAGCGGGAGCCTTCACAGATACGCAGTATTTT
TRBJ2-5 NA TRBV12-3/TRBV12-4 many CASSWTQHRRAQYF TGTGCCAGCAGTTGGACCCAGCACCGCCGGGCCCAGTACTTC
TRBJ1-2 NA TRBV7-9 many CASSWDNGYTF TGTGCCAGCAGCTGGGACAATGGCTACACCTTC